The next 13 T cell receptor beta chains were all read from a single sample in a study of control samples from healthy donors and cancer patients (dated by TCRdb to the early 2020s). Library preparation employed the immunoSEQ multiplex PCR assay. The clones in this table, taken by TCRdb from immuneACCESS, are in-frame only. Not every clone is retained; where verified, under half of the shortfall comes from an unresolved V gene, and the cause of the rest is unknown. This sample is represented by 170,000 or so clones; 90% of them were singletons. Of the sample, around 1.4% is held by the ten largest clones. Sequencing input: blood. The receptors derive from a woman between 50 and 59 years old in good health.

The V gene is TRBV12-3 or TRBV12-4, the J gene TRBJ1-6; the D is unclear. The CDR3 loop spans 11 amino acids. Deletions cut 7 bases from V and 9 bases from J, with 7 bases between. The chain's CDR3 is CASTGGSPLHF. The DNA for the CDR3 is TGTGCCAGCACCGGAGGTTCACCCCTCCACTTT.

This clone is a singleton in its sample. The CDR3 nucleotides are TGTGCCAGCAGCCCGACAGGGGGCTTAATGACAGATACGCAGTATTTT. This sequence encodes CASSPTGGLMTDTQYF. The chain uses TRBV5-4 and TRBJ2-3; 10 positions match TRBD1. V trimming: 4 bases; J trimming: 3 bases; junction bases outside the gene matches: 8. This CDR3 region has 16 residues. Germline CDR1 SGHNT, CDR2 YYREEE (reference sequence).

CDR3 in amino acids: CASSQLVNTGELFF. Here the CDR3 DNA reads TGTGCCAGCAGCCAATTGGTGAATACCGGGGAGCTGTTTTTT. The J gene is TRBJ2-2, the V gene TRBV3-1 (or the pseudogene TRBV3-2); D unclear. Between the trimmed V and J ends, which lost 2 bases and 5 bases, there was a span of 9 bases. CDR1 LGHDT and CDR2 YNNKEL come from the germline V gene (reference sequence). This CDR3 is 14 amino acids long.

Only a few counts were recorded for this clone. The chain joins TRBV10-2 to TRBJ2-7, with D unclear. Germline assignment: CDR1 WSHSY and CDR2 SAAADI. V lost 3 bases, J lost 0 bases, and 18 bases lay in between. This CDR3 is built from 17 residues. The CDR3 loop reads CASSEIGGARSSYEQYF. In DNA form, the CDR3 reads TGCGCCAGCAGTGAAATAGGCGGCGCAAGGAGCTCCTACGAGCAGTACTTC.

This clone occurred once. CDR3 loop: CASSLEGLIGGYTF. CDR3 DNA: TGTGCCAGCAGCTTAGAGGGACTCATAGGAGGCTACACCTTC. The rearrangement links TRBV7-9 to TRBJ1-2, with D perhaps TRBD1 (5 bases). The V end was cut by 1 base, the J end by 8 bases, with 14 bases between. This CDR3 has 14 residues. CDR1 is SEHNR, CDR2 FQNEAQ, per germline (reference sequence).

This clone was counted a few times. The chain employs TRBV7-9 and TRBJ2-7; no clear D. V shed 0 bases and J shed 2 bases, with 8 bases lying between them. CDR3 length: 14 residues. Per the germline V gene, CDR1 is SEHNR and CDR2 is FQNEAQ (reference sequence). CDR3 region: CASSLAGSPYEQYF. In DNA, the CDR3 is TGTGCCAGCAGCTTAGCCGGATCCCCCTACGAGCAGTACTTC.

This clone was counted a few times. The chain links TRBV2 to TRBJ1-1; a possible D gene is TRBD1 (5 bases). Germline CDR1 reads SNHLY; CDR2 reads FYNNEI. The CDR3 has 14 residues. Trimming cost V 6 bases and J 0 bases, with 11 bases left between them. The CDR3 DNA reads as TGTGCCAGCAGCCGACAGAGCATGAACACTGAAGCTTTCTTT. Amino acids: CASSRQSMNTEAFF.

The gene calls are TRBV5-5 and TRBJ1-4, with TRBD1 identical over 11 bases. CDR3 length: 16 residues. Looked up from germline, CDR1 is SGHKS and CDR2 is YYEKEE (reference sequence). After removal of 4 bases from V and 3 bases from J, the junction contained 5 bases not matched to a gene. CDR3: CASSAGQGVANEKLFF. The CDR3 bases are TGTGCCAGCAGCGCGGGACAGGGGGTTGCTAATGAAAAACTGTTTTTT.

This chain joins TRBV28 and TRBJ1-5; the D gene is possibly TRBD1 (5 bases). V lost 5 bases, J lost 7 bases, and 18 bases lay in between. This CDR3 spans 15 amino acids. Germline V gives CDR1 MDHEN, CDR2 SYDVKM. This CDR3 is CASSVRAGGGQPQHF. In nucleotides, the CDR3 is TGTGCCAGCAGTGTCAGGGCCGGGGGAGGACAGCCCCAGCATTTT.

This chain uses TRBV28 with TRBJ1-2; weak D call: TRBD1 (5 bases). Looked up from germline, CDR1 is MDHEN and CDR2 is SYDVKM. Trimming removed 7 bases at V and 4 bases at J, with 19 bases between. This CDR3 has 15 residues. CDR3 in DNA: TGTGCCAGCAAACTACCTAGGGGTGGGGGCTATGGCTACACCTTC. Translation gives CASKLPRGGGYGYTF.

Only one count was recorded for this clone. V is TRBV9 and J is TRBJ1-2, with a possible D match to TRBD1 (6 bases). The CDR3 totals 15 residues. The V and J ends lost 0 bases and 4 bases respectively, with 13 bases between them. The germline V gene encodes CDR1 SGDLS and CDR2 YYNGEE. CDR3 region: CASSVGGADFYGYTF. As DNA, the CDR3 is TGTGCCAGCAGCGTAGGGGGGGCCGACTTCTATGGCTACACCTTC.

The gene calls are TRBV9 and TRBJ1-1; D perhaps matches TRBD1 (5 bases). Looked up from germline, CDR1 is SGDLS and CDR2 is YYNGEE. V lost 2 bases and J 2 bases, leaving 16 bases between the germline ends. CDR3 length: 16 residues. DNA for the CDR3: TGTGCCAGCAGCGTGGGTCCCGGGGGTGGTAACACTGAAGCTTTCTTT. This sequence encodes CASSVGPGGGNTEAFF.

This clone was counted between two and nine times. V is TRBV10-3 and J is TRBJ1-5; D is unresolved. Germline CDR1 and CDR2: ENHRY and SYGVKD. V dropped 4 bases and J dropped 6 bases, with 10 bases sitting between them. The CDR3 has 13 amino acids. For the CDR3, the DNA is TGTGCCATCAGTGCGGGGATCACTCAGCCCCAGCATTTT. Its protein product is CAISAGITQPQHF.